The present entry profiles one T cell receptor beta chain with its context. These data are taken from a study of shared T cell receptors in the human thymus. Germline CDR1 and CDR2: MGHDK and SYGVNS. This CDR3 is built from 18 residues. The V end was cut by 2 bases, the J end by 7 bases, with 24 bases between. Measured with immunoSEQ multiplex PCR; TCRdb has only the in-frame clones, and not every one. The data contain 550,000 to 800,000 clones, 80% to 90% of them seen just once; the ten biggest clones take up under 0.012%. The same data also went into a second study, on human thymus T cells. That study reports: Samples came from healthy Finnish infants during open corrective cardiac surgery. Thymic samples were excised during corrective heart operations. Among unrelated individuals, related research reported thymic repertoires that overlapped highly.

The sequence derives from a girl under three years old with a congenital heart defect. The specimen sequenced was thymocytes. The chain is built from TRBV25-1 and TRBJ1-3, with D unclear. The CDR3 bases are TGTGCCAGCAGTGAACGGGATCGGACGATCCCCAGTCGGAACACCATATATTTT. It encodes CASSERDRTIPSRNTIYF. Variable domain in full (rest from reference TRBV25-1 and TRBJ1-3): EADIYQTPRYLVIGTGKKITLECSQTMGHDKMYWYQQDPGMELHLIHYSYGVNSTEKGDLSSESTVSRIRTEHFPLTLESARPSHTSQYLCASSERDRTIPSRNTIYFGEGSWLTVV.